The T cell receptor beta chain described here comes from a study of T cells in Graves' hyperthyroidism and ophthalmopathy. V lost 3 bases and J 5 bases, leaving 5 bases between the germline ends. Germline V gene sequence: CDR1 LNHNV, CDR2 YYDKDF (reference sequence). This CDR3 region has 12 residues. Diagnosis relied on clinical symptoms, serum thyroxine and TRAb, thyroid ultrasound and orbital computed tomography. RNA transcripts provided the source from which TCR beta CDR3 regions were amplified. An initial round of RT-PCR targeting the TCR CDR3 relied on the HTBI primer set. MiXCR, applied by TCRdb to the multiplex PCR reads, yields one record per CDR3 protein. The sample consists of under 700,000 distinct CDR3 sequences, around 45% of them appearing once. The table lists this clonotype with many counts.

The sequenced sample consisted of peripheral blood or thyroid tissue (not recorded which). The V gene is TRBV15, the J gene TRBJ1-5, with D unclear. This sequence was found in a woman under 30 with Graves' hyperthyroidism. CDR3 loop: CATSRGYQPQHF. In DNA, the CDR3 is TGTGCCACCAGCAGGGGGTATCAGCCCCAGCATTTT.